This T cell receptor beta chain was captured by sequencing in a study of T cell responses to AZD1222 COVID-19 vaccine. Findings and limits, study-wide: Possibly, clonal diversity was underestimated; donors were largely white British and included more females. Without day 14 samples, only post-peak T cell repertoires were studied. Regions 160-218 and 743-854 held dominance among vaccine-associated CD4 TCRs, which spanned spike.

This clone occurred once. Antigen unknown. Using immunoSEQ multiplex PCR, the repertoire was profiled, and TCRdb retains in-frame clones only, with some absent. The repertoire holds around 200,000 clones, with around 94% as singletons. The TCR originated in an adult who received the AZD1222 COVID-19 vaccine. The specimen comprised peripheral blood, sampled 28 days after the second AZD1222 dose.

The CDR3 DNA sequence: TGTGCCAGTAAACCGGGAGCAACTAATGAAAAACTGTTTTTT. This gives the protein CASKPGATNEKLFF. The chain links TRBV19 to TRBJ1-4; D remains unclear. The CDR3 runs to 14 residues. Germline V gene sequence: CDR1 LNHDA, CDR2 SQIVND (reference sequence). Trimming left V 7 bases short and J 0 bases short, with 9 bases between.